The source of this T cell receptor (beta chain) is a study of T cell clones after liver transplantation (dated by TCRdb to between 2019 and 2020). Study-level background: The samples were obtained from ITN030ST, a randomized trial that attempted immunosuppression withdrawal within 2 years after liver transplantation. Tolerance was defined as complete withdrawal of immunosuppression for at least one year without a rise in liver enzymes beyond twice the upper limit of normal. Of the 8 liver transplant recipients making up the studied cohort, 3 were classified as tolerant and 5 as non-tolerant. Donor-reactive T cell clones were identified by TCRbeta sequencing following a pre-transplant mixed lymphocyte reaction and were subsequently tracked in post-transplant blood. The subjects received no induction therapy and were kept on standard immunosuppression until randomization at 12-24 months post-transplant. Of the eight recipients, three were HCV-positive, while the remaining recipients had been transplanted for non-autoimmune, non-viral indications. Blood samples were collected pre-transplant, pre-randomization before withdrawal, and post-randomization after either full withdrawal or failed withdrawal. Third party-reactive TCRbeta sequences were also identified from pre-transplant MLRs to serve as an antigen-independent comparator for donor-reactive sequences. Study-wide conclusions, independent of this receptor: Low numbers of available donor cells limited the measurable donor-reactive repertoire in two subjects. Donor-reactive sequences decreased more than third party-reactive sequences, which suggests partial antigen-specific deletion that was not related to withdrawal success. After accounting for repertoire turnover, donor-reactive detection was significantly reduced in 7 of 8 subjects for CD4 and 8 of 8 for CD8. The conclusions were considered preliminary, being limited by small, heterogeneous patient numbers and non-standardized post-transplant time points. Circulating donor-reactive CD4 TCRbeta sequences fell significantly post-transplant in most of the 8 subjects, irrespective of tolerance or HCV status. Since no allograft tissue specimens were available, donor-reactive T cells may have migrated into the graft instead of being deleted.

Trimming takes 0 bases from V and 4 bases from J, and the germline ends sit 16 bases apart. From cysteine to phenylalanine, the CDR3 is 16 amino acids long. Of all the DNA, just the CDR3 is kept, 48 bases in frame from base 1. CDR1 and CDR2, per the germline V gene, are MGHRA and YSYEKL. High-throughput TCRbeta CDR3 sequencing of frozen genomic DNA was performed by immunoSEQ, with PCR amplification, mapping, bias correction and internal controls included. The source study handled its data this way. Productive rearrangements were retained, and unique TCRbeta sequences were defined by the CDR3 nucleotide sequence together with the V and J gene. For classification of a sequence as donor-reactive, at least 5-fold expansion in CFSE-low cells relative to unstimulated pre-transplant cells and a frequency of at least 0.01% were required. Minimum frequency thresholds were set for each subject on the basis of the unstimulated sample with the lowest template count, so that a detection power of at least 90% was ensured. Repertoire turnover was measured by Jensen-Shannon divergence between the top 1000 TCRbeta sequences post- and pre-transplant. Two-sided Fisher's exact tests were used to test for changes in the detection of donor-reactive sequences. TCRdb's version of the immuneACCESS table is confined to in-frame rearrangements and falls short of the full clone set. An unresolved V gene accounts for under half of the shortfall where checked; the remainder is of unknown origin. V and J calls and clone size come straight from that table; D and trimming were deduced from the DNA. For this sample the table gives some 120,000 clones, of which approximately 90% were detected only once. About 0.8% of the sample lies in the top ten.

As to this clone: Its antigen is currently not known. The input lacks base qualities; no much larger clone sits a single base away.

Thawed unstimulated PBMCs were stained for CD3, CD4 and CD8 and FACS-sorted into CD3+CD4+ and CD3+CD8+ populations. All 8 studied subjects were randomized to withdrawal of immunosuppression. The Qiagen DNeasy Blood and Tissue Kit was used to isolate genomic DNA. The receptor was isolated from a human patient who received a liver transplant. Following a transplant, some T lymphocytes may have been derived from the graft donor. Source: CD4+ T cells from blood, taken 12 months after liver transplant. The chain is assembled from TRBV4-1 and TRBJ2-7, and the D gene may be TRBD1, 6 bases matching. The CDR3 loop reads CASSQDFDRPPYEQYF. The nucleotides are TGCGCCAGCAGCCAAGACTTCGACAGGCCCCCTTACGAGCAGTACTTC.